The 4 T cell receptor beta chains listed next were all sequenced from one sample in a study of T cell responses to AZD1222 COVID-19 vaccine. TCRdb's table, derived via immunoSEQ multiplex PCR, lists solely in-frame clones and lacks some. The sample has around 100,000 clones, 85% to 90% seen once. The starting material was peripheral blood, obtained on day 0 of AZD1222 vaccination. The receptor set was obtained from an adult in good health.

In this sample, this clone turned up a few times. The rearrangement joins TRBV28 to TRBJ1-2; TRBD1 matches 8 bases. The V and J ends lost 5 bases and 4 bases, in that order; junction bases with no gene match: 9. Germline values: CDR1 MDHEN, CDR2 SYDVKM. The CDR3 covers 15 residues. Here the CDR3 reads CASSRQGIGLYGYTF. CDR3 nucleotides: TGTGCCAGCAGTCGACAGGGGATAGGTCTCTATGGCTACACCTTC.

The CDR3 coding sequence is TGTGCCAGCTCACGAACTACGAGCTCTGGGGCCAACGTCCTGACTTTC. Translated, it gives CASSRTTSSGANVLTF. This rearrangement joins TRBV18 to TRBJ2-6; D is uncertain. Germline V gene sequence: CDR1 KGHSH, CDR2 LQKENI. The CDR3 length is 16 residues. The ends were cut back, 4 bases at V and 0 bases at J, with 10 bases in the middle.

With regard to this clone: Other DNA sequences of this sample code for an identical CDR3. The rearrangement joins TRBV7-2 to TRBJ2-7, with 7 bases aligning to TRBD2. The germline V gene has CDR1 SGHTA and CDR2 FQGNSA. V shed 1 base and J 3 bases; nucleotides not matched to a gene: 3. The CDR3 sequence is 14 residues long. The CDR3 loop reads CASSLDRGSYEQYF. In DNA form, the CDR3 reads TGTGCCAGCAGCTTAGATCGCGGGAGCTACGAGCAGTACTTC.

This clone was observed once. The chain has TRBV7-9 and TRBJ2-7, with a tentative D call TRBD2 (6 bases). The V end was cut by 5 bases, the J end by 7 bases, with 27 bases between. From germline, CDR1 is SEHNR and CDR2 FQNEAQ (reference sequence). The CDR3 has 17 amino acids. This CDR3 is CASSRGGGAAGGREQYF. The CDR3 bases are TGTGCCAGCAGCCGAGGAGGAGGGGCAGCAGGTGGGCGAGAGCAGTACTTC.